What follows are 25 T cell receptor beta chains derived from one specimen sequenced in a study of CD8 T cells in Susac syndrome (dated by TCRdb to between 2019 and 2020). Receptors were amplified or captured by the immunoSEQ multiplex PCR assay. RNA was extracted with the RNeasy kit and roughly 0.5 to 1 ug was reverse transcribed using random hexamers. TCRdb itself trimmed the public reads at Q25 with fastp, ran MiXCR and retained productive beta chains. Each CDR3 protein appears once, grouped with its most common genes and DNA. The sample data list about 130,000 distinct CDR3 sequences, and around 94% of these were observed just once. Of the sample, over 0.07% is held by the ten largest clones. Sequencing was carried out using CD4+ T cells from PBMCs. These receptor sequences come from a human donor in good health.

The chain combines TRBV21-1 with TRBJ2-3; TRBD1 is taken as the D call from the table, unchecked against the DNA. TRBV21-1 is a pseudogene segment. This CDR3 is built from 16 residues. The CDR3 bases are TGTGCCAGCAGCAAGATACCCGGACCGCAAACAGATACGCAGTATTTT. Translating gives CASSKIPGPQTDTQYF.

The CDR3 coding sequence is TGTGCCAGCAGCTACGCCGGGACAGAGTACGAGCAGTACTTC. Its translation is CASSYAGTEYEQYF. J is TRBJ2-7 and V is TRBV7-2; 7 bases fit TRBD1. This CDR3 has 14 amino acids. J was trimmed by 4 bases and V by 4 bases; bases with no gene match: 7. In germline, CDR1 is SGHTA, CDR2 FQGNSA.

The rearrangement links TRBV5-1 to TRBJ2-3; D is perhaps TRBD1 (5 bases). Germline V gives CDR1 SGHRS, CDR2 YFSETQ. The CDR3 is made up of 13 amino acids. V lost 4 bases to trimming and J lost 6 bases, with 12 bases between them. The CDR3 DNA reads TGCGCCAGCAGCCCGGACAAATCGGATACGCAGTATTTT. Its translation: CASSPDKSDTQYF.

The chain uses TRBV7-8 and TRBJ2-7; 11 bases agree with TRBD2. Germline CDR1 SGHVS, CDR2 FQNEAQ. V trimming: 0 bases; J trimming: 5 bases; junction bases outside the gene matches: 12. The CDR3 spans 18 residues. CDR3 sequence: CASSLAMGSGRVYDEQYF. As DNA, the CDR3 is TGTGCCAGCAGCTTAGCGATGGGTAGCGGGAGGGTCTACGACGAGCAGTACTTC.

This chain joins TRBV20-1 and TRBJ1-1; D gene unclear. Germline V gene data show CDR1 as DFQATT and CDR2 as SNEGSKA (reference sequence). The CDR3 is made up of 13 amino acids. Written as DNA, the CDR3 is TGCAACCAATCCGGGCCGAGGGACACTGAAGCTTTCTTT. Translation gives CNQSGPRDTEAFF.

The chain is built from TRBV5-1 and TRBJ2-3, with 12 bases identical to TRBD2. Trimming took 4 bases from V and 3 from J; bases not matched to a gene: 9. This CDR3 region has 17 residues. Germline V gene sequence: CDR1 SGHRS, CDR2 YFSETQ. As DNA, the CDR3 is TGCGCCAGCAGCGCCTTAGCCGGGACTAGCGGGACAGATACGCAGTATTTT. It encodes CASSALAGTSGTDTQYF.

V usage is TRBV3-1 and J usage is TRBJ1-4; 7 bases align to TRBD1. CDR1 is LGHDT, CDR2 YNNKEL, per germline (reference sequence). With 3 bases clipped from V and 0 bases from J, the junction kept 10 bases outside the gene matches. This CDR3 is built from 18 residues. CDR3 sequence: CASSQVRDSLATNEKLFF. The CDR3 DNA is TGTGCCAGCAGCCAGGTCAGGGACAGCCTAGCAACTAATGAAAAACTGTTTTTT.

The sample holds a few counts of this clonotype. This chain links TRBV5-1 with TRBJ1-1; D gene ambiguous. The CDR3 covers 14 residues. Trimming shortened V by 1 base and J by 5 bases, and 12 bases separated the two germline ends. CDR1 and CDR2 from the germline V gene are SGHRS and YFSETQ. CDR3 coding DNA: TGCGCCAGCAGCTTGCAGGCGGGCCGGACTGAAGCTTTCTTT. Protein product: CASSLQAGRTEAFF.

The V call is TRBV14, the J call TRBJ2-7; D perhaps matches TRBD2 (5 bases). Trimming cost V 1 base and J 6 bases, with 19 bases left between them. The germline V gene has CDR1 SGHDN and CDR2 FVKESK. The CDR3 covers 16 residues. The CDR3 DNA follows: TGTGCCAGCAGCCAAGGGTCGGGCCTCAGACGGGGCGAGCAGTACTTC. This sequence encodes CASSQGSGLRRGEQYF.

This chain joins TRBV7-8 and TRBJ1-2, with no clear D. The V end was cut by 5 bases, the J end by 4 bases, with 20 bases between. Germline lookup yields CDR1 SGHVS and CDR2 FQNEAQ. The CDR3 loop spans 16 amino acids. CDR3 DNA sequence: TGTGCCAGCAGCCCCAGCGAGGGAAGGGCGGGCTATGGCTACACCTTC. Its protein product is CASSPSEGRAGYGYTF.

The genes are TRBV7-2 and TRBJ2-5, with 7 bases that match TRBD1. Looked up from germline, CDR1 is SGHTA and CDR2 is FQGNSA. Trimming removed 6 bases from V and 4 bases from J; junction bases left unmatched: 5. This CDR3 is 13 amino acids long. CDR3 sequence (DNA): TGTGCCAGCAGTCCTAACAGGGGAGAGACCCAGTACTTC. Translating it yields CASSPNRGETQYF.

The chain links TRBV4-1 to TRBJ2-6; tentatively, D is TRBD1 (6 bases). V lost 0 bases and J lost 2, with 11 bases in between. CDR1 and CDR2 from the germline V gene are MGHRA and YSYEKL. CDR3 length: 17 amino acids. The CDR3 region has the DNA TGCGCCAGCAGCCAAGAAGGAGAGGGGGCTGGGGCCAACGTCCTGACTTTC. Translating it yields CASSQEGEGAGANVLTF.

In its sample, this clonotype was seen once. The rearrangement uses TRBV5-1 and TRBJ2-1; D remains ambiguous. Germline values: CDR1 SGHRS, CDR2 YFSETQ. This CDR3 region has 15 residues. V lost 0 bases and J 0 bases, leaving 7 bases between the germline ends. For the CDR3, the DNA is TGCGCCAGCAGCTTGGAGGCAAGCTCCTACAATGAGCAGTTCTTC. This translates into CASSLEASSYNEQFF.

The chain is built from TRBV7-2 and TRBJ2-7, with a weak D call TRBD1 (6 bases). CDR1 SGHTA and CDR2 FQGNSA come from the germline V gene. This CDR3 contains 13 residues. Trimming shortened V by 6 bases and J by 5 bases, and 14 bases separated the two germline ends. In nucleotides, the CDR3 is TGTGCCAGCAGGCTTACAGGGTCCCACGAGCAGTACTTC. Amino acids: CASRLTGSHEQYF.

The genes are TRBV2 and TRBJ2-2, with D perhaps TRBD2 (5 bases). From germline, CDR1 is SNHLY and CDR2 FYNNEI. This CDR3 has 13 residues. Trimming took 7 bases from V and 0 from J, leaving 6 bases between them. DNA for the CDR3: TGTGCCAGCACCGGGACGAACACCGGGGAGCTGTTTTTT. Translating gives CASTGTNTGELFF.

The V gene is TRBV6-1, the J gene TRBJ1-2, with 8 nucleotides matching TRBD1. Germline V gene sequence: CDR1 MNHNS, CDR2 SASEGT. V dropped 6 bases and J dropped 2; count of bases not matched to a gene: 14. The CDR3 totals 17 residues. CDR3 coding DNA: TGTGCCAGCAGCCCCCCCAGGACAGGGTGGGAAAACTATGGCTACACCTTC. Its protein product is CASSPPRTGWENYGYTF.

This chain joins TRBV19 and TRBJ2-2; 9 positions match TRBD1. CDR1 is LNHDA and CDR2 is SQIVND in the germline V gene (reference sequence). This CDR3 has 16 residues. Trimming at V came to 3 bases and at J to 7 bases, leaving 9 bases not matched to a gene. CDR3 coding DNA: TGTGCCAGTAGTATTTTGGACAGGGGATATGGCGGGGAGCTGTTTTTT. As protein: CASSILDRGYGGELFF.

J is TRBJ1-1 and V is TRBV5-1; no firm D call. V was trimmed by 1 base and J by 5 bases, leaving 12 bases between them. The CDR3 has 14 amino acids. Germline V gene data show CDR1 as SGHRS and CDR2 as YFSETQ. Written as DNA, the CDR3 is TGCGCCAGCAGCTTGTCAAGCACAGTTACTGAAGCTTTCTTT. Protein: CASSLSSTVTEAFF. The variable domain in full, completed from reference TRBV5-1 and TRBJ1-1, reads KAGVTQTPRYLIKTRGQQVTLSCSPISGHRSVSWYQQTPGQGLQFLFEYFSETQRNKGNFPGRFSGRQFSNSRSEMNVSTLELGDSALYLCASSLSSTVTEAFFGQGTRLTVV.

The chain joins TRBV19 to TRBJ2-6; 7 bases are shared with TRBD1. The CDR3 spans 14 residues. The germline gives CDR1 LNHDA, CDR2 SQIVND (reference sequence). Germline trimming cut 8 bases from V and 0 bases from J; bases unmatched to any gene: 1. In DNA form, the CDR3 reads TGTGCCAGTCGGGACAGCTCTGGGGCCAACGTCCTGACTTTC. Protein sequence: CASRDSSGANVLTF.

The J gene is TRBJ2-7, the V gene TRBV7-9, with D possibly matching TRBD1 (6 bases). This CDR3 is 14 amino acids long. The V end lost 5 bases, the J end lost 0 bases, and 11 bases lay between the germline ends. Looked up from germline, CDR1 is SEHNR and CDR2 is FQNEAQ (reference sequence). CDR3 region: CASSPQGNSYEQYF. The CDR3 DNA follows: TGTGCCAGCAGCCCACAGGGAAACTCCTACGAGCAGTACTTC.

CDR3 sequence reads: CASSSGLAGVNRNEQFF. The CDR3 coding sequence is TGCGCCAGCAGCTCCGGACTAGCGGGAGTCAATCGGAATGAGCAGTTCTTC. The chain employs TRBV5-1 and TRBJ2-1; 13 positions agree with TRBD2. Germline V gene data show CDR1 as SGHRS and CDR2 as YFSETQ. The CDR3 covers 17 residues. The trim removed 3 bases at V and 7 bases at J, leaving 10 bases unmatched.

This chain joins TRBV10-3 and TRBJ1-3, with D perhaps matching TRBD1 (6 bases). Germline assignment: CDR1 ENHRY and CDR2 SYGVKD. V gave up 0 bases and J gave up 7 bases, with 10 bases separating them. The CDR3 length is 14 residues. CDR3 DNA sequence: TGTGCCATCAGTGAGTCGGGGGGCCGGAACACCATATATTTT. Its protein product is CAISESGGRNTIYF.

The chain combines TRBV3-1 with TRBJ2-3, with D hard to call. CDR1 and CDR2 from the germline V gene are LGHDT and YNNKEL (reference sequence). This CDR3 contains 14 residues. V dropped 5 bases and J dropped 1 base, with 10 bases sitting between them. For the CDR3, the DNA is TGTGCCAGCAGCGACCGACCCGGCACAGATACGCAGTATTTT. Residues: CASSDRPGTDTQYF.

The CDR3 sequence is CASSNQGDEKLFF. DNA for the CDR3: TGTGCCAGCAGCAACCAGGGGGACGAAAAACTGTTTTTT. The chain carries TRBV5-4 and TRBJ1-4; 7 positions agree with TRBD1. The trim removed 4 bases at V and 8 bases at J, leaving 5 bases unmatched. Germline V gene sequence: CDR1 SGHNT, CDR2 YYREEE (reference sequence). The CDR3 runs to 13 residues.

This chain uses TRBV27 with TRBJ1-3, with D perhaps TRBD1 (5 bases). V gave up 5 bases and J gave up 4 bases, with 9 bases separating them. The germline V gene has CDR1 MNHEY and CDR2 SMNVEV (reference sequence). The CDR3 has 13 residues. The DNA of the CDR3 is TGTGCCAGCAGTCCCCGGGGCGGAAACACCATATATTTT. It translates to CASSPRGGNTIYF.